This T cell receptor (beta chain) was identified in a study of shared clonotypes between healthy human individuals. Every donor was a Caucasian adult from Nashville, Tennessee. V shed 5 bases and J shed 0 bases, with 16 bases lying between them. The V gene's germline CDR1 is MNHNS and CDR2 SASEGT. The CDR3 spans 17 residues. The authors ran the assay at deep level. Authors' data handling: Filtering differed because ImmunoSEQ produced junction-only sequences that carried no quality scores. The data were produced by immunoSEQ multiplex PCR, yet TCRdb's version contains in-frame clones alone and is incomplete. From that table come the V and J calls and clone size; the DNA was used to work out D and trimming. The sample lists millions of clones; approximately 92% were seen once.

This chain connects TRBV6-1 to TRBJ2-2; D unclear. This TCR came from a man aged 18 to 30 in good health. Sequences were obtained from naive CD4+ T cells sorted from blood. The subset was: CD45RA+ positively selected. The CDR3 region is CASSQVYYSANTGELFF. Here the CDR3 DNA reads TGTGCCAGCAGTCAAGTTTACTACAGCGCGAACACCGGGGAGCTGTTTTTT.